The 22 T cell receptor beta chains in this list originate from one sample, sequenced in a study of T cell repertoires in cytomegalovirus infection. TCRdb processed the reads anew with MiXCR; each CDR3 protein has one entry. The sample shows approximately 700,000 distinct CDR3 sequences, 35% of them seen only once. Sample: PBMCs. The receptors were sampled from a human donor in good health (CMV status not recorded). Some clones in this sample may be carry-over from other donors' samples.

This clonotype was recorded a few times. The chain uses TRBV7-2 and TRBJ2-1; 7 nucleotides match TRBD2. Germline V gene sequence: CDR1 SGHTA, CDR2 FQGNSA. V lost 5 bases, J lost 0 bases, and 4 bases stayed unmatched. CDR3 size: 15 residues. In DNA form, the CDR3 reads TGTGCCAGCAGCCCTGCTAGCGGCTCCTACAATGAGCAGTTCTTC. Translated: CASSPASGSYNEQFF.

This clonotype has more than one count but fewer than ten. The chain joins TRBV5-1 to TRBJ1-2, with TRBD1 matching over 11 bases. Germline loops: CDR1 SGHRS, CDR2 YFSETQ. The V and J ends lost 1 base and 7 bases, in that order; junction bases with no gene match: 3. The CDR3 contains 14 residues. CDR3 amino acids: CASSLSGTGGGYTF. CDR3 nucleotide sequence: TGCGCCAGCAGCTTGTCCGGGACAGGGGGTGGCTACACCTTC.

Concerning this clonotype: This may be a read error: a much more frequent sequence differs by one nucleotide. V and J are TRBV7-6 and TRBJ1-4, with TRBD1 matching 7 bases. The germline V gene encodes CDR1 SGHVS and CDR2 FNYEAQ. The CDR3 covers 15 residues. CDR3 sequence reads: CTSSLRQGANEKLFF. DNA of the CDR3: TGTACCAGCAGCCTCAGACAGGGAGCTAATGAAAAACTGTTTTTT.

Turning to this clonotype: A much larger clone differs from this one at a single base, so this may be a read error. The chain has TRBV7-8 and TRBJ2-5; D is ambiguous. CDR1 and CDR2 from the germline V gene are SGHVS and FQNEAQ. CDR3 length: 14 residues. CDR3 amino acids: CASSLANRQENQYF. CDR3 bases: TGTGCCAGCAGCTTAGCTAACAGACAAGAGAACCAGTACTTC. Together with reference TRBV7-8 and TRBJ2-5, the CDR3 gives the full variable domain: GAGVSQSPRYKVAKRGQDVALRCDPISGHVSLFWYQQALGQGPEFLTYFQNEAQLDKSGLPSDRFFAERPEGSVSTLKIQRTQQEDSAVYLCASSLANRQENQYFGPGTRLLVL.

This rearrangement joins TRBV14 to TRBJ1-2; D may be TRBD1 (5 bases). Germline-derived CDR1 and CDR2 are SGHDN and FVKESK. Trimming stripped 0 bases from V and 4 bases from J, with 12 bases between. The CDR3 runs 15 residues. CDR3 sequence reads: CASSQDPKDIYGYTF. DNA of the CDR3: TGTGCCAGCAGCCAAGATCCTAAGGACATCTATGGCTACACCTTC. The full variable domain, with the rest looked up from reference TRBV14 and TRBJ1-2, is EAGVTQFPSHSVIEKGQTVTLRCDPISGHDNLYWYRRVMGKEIKFLLHFVKESKQDESGMPNNRFLAERTGGTYSTLKVQPAELEDSGVYFCASSQDPKDIYGYTFGSGTRLTVV.

V is TRBV27 and J is TRBJ1-5, with TRBD1 as a possible D gene (5 bases). From germline, CDR1 is MNHEY and CDR2 SMNVEV (reference sequence). This CDR3 spans 15 amino acids. Trimming took 5 bases from V and 2 from J, leaving 13 bases between them. The CDR3 sequence is CASSRVGGGNQPQHF. CDR3 nucleotide sequence: TGTGCCAGCAGTCGGGTGGGGGGGGGCAATCAGCCCCAGCATTTT.

This clonotype turned up a few times. J is TRBJ2-5 and V is TRBV7-6, with D possibly called TRBD1 or TRBD2 (7 bases each). V lost 5 bases, J lost 5 bases, and 15 bases lay in between. Germline V gives CDR1 SGHVS, CDR2 FNYEAQ. This CDR3 is built from 14 residues. The CDR3 here is CASSRRQGGETQYF. CDR3 DNA: TGTGCCAGCAGCCGCCGACAGGGAGGGGAGACCCAGTACTTC.

This clonotype was seen more than once but under ten times. This chain links TRBV5-8 with TRBJ2-2; no reliable D call. Germline V gene data show CDR1 as SGHTS and CDR2 as YDEGEE. V was clipped by 1 base and J by 7 bases, with 14 bases between them. The CDR3 covers 15 residues. In nucleotides, the CDR3 is TGTGCCAGCAGCTTGATAGTCCGTCCTTTCGGGGAGCTGTTTTTT. Its protein product is CASSLIVRPFGELFF.

V is TRBV4-2 and J is TRBJ2-7; D is ambiguous. This CDR3 is built from 13 residues. The germline V gene has CDR1 LGHNA and CDR2 YNFKEQ. The V and J ends lost 3 bases and 5 bases respectively, with 11 bases between them. CDR3 in DNA: TGTGCCAGCAGCCAGGAATATAGGGACGAGCAGTACTTC. Translation gives CASSQEYRDEQYF.

The gene calls are TRBV20-1 and TRBJ1-5; a possible D gene is TRBD1 (5 bases). This CDR3 spans 13 amino acids. Trimming left V 2 bases short and J 4 bases short, with 9 bases between. CDR1 and CDR2 from the germline V gene are DFQATT and SNEGSKA (reference sequence). DNA of the CDR3: TGCAGTGCTAGACAGGGCGTTAATCAGCCCCAGCATTTT. Residues: CSARQGVNQPQHF.

The chain couples TRBV19 to TRBJ1-5, with a weak D call TRBD1 (5 bases). This CDR3 has 18 amino acids. The germline V gene encodes CDR1 LNHDA and CDR2 SQIVND (reference sequence). The ends were cut back, 1 base at V and 6 bases at J, with 22 bases in the middle. CDR3 nucleotide sequence: TGTGCCAGTAGTATAGGGTTGACGAGAGGGACTGGTGCTCAGCCCCAGCATTTT. Translating gives CASSIGLTRGTGAQPQHF.

The rearrangement links TRBV5-1 to TRBJ2-1; a possible D gene is TRBD1 (6 bases). The CDR3 consists of 15 residues. Germline CDR1 and CDR2: SGHRS and YFSETQ. The V end was cut by 4 bases, the J end by 2 bases, with 13 bases between. The DNA of the CDR3 is TGCGCCAGCAGCCCGGTCCAGGGGACCTACAATGAGCAGTTCTTC. This gives the protein CASSPVQGTYNEQFF.

In this sample, this clonotype turned up once. This is likely a read error, given that the CDR3 carries no conserved phenylalanine or tryptophan at its end. The chain combines TRBV11-2 with TRBJ1-6, with D tentatively TRBD1 (6 bases). Between the trimmed V and J ends, which lost 4 bases and 7 bases, there was a span of 11 bases. CDR1 is SGHAT, CDR2 FQNNGV, per germline. CDR3 length: 14 residues. CDR3 sequence: CASSSQGQNSPLHL. The DNA of the CDR3 is TGTGCCAGCAGCTCCCAGGGGCAAAATTCACCCCTCCACCTT.

Points on this clonotype: A much more abundant neighbour one base away suggests this may be a read error. This chain joins TRBV7-6 and TRBJ1-2; D is possibly TRBD1 (6 bases). This CDR3 region has 14 residues. Per germline, CDR1 SGHVS and CDR2 FNYEAQ. V shed 6 bases and J shed 3 bases, with 14 bases lying between them. CDR3 in DNA: TGTGCCAGCAGTCCAGGACAGAGGGACTATGGCTACACCTTC. It encodes CASSPGQRDYGYTF.

The table lists this clonotype with a few counts. The genes are TRBV5-6 and TRBJ2-1; the D is unclear. Germline-derived CDR1 and CDR2 are SGHDT and YYEEEE. The CDR3 has 16 amino acids. Trimming stripped 1 base from V and 12 bases from J, with 23 bases between. CDR3 nucleotide sequence: TGTGCCAGCAGCTTGCTTAACCCAAGTCCAATTGGCGTGCAGTTCTTC. Protein: CASSLLNPSPIGVQFF.

This sequence joins TRBV27 and TRBJ1-1, with 7 nucleotides matching TRBD1. CDR1 MNHEY and CDR2 SMNVEV come from the germline V gene (reference sequence). The CDR3 totals 18 residues. The V gene end was trimmed by 5 bases and the J gene end by 0 bases; junction bases not matched to a gene: 15. The CDR3 is CASSPPRGGNTMNTEAFF. The CDR3 nucleotides read TGTGCCAGCAGTCCGCCCAGGGGGGGGAACACCATGAACACTGAAGCTTTCTTT.

The rearrangement joins TRBV28 to TRBJ2-1, with 10 bases lining up with TRBD2. This CDR3 contains 17 residues. V was pared by 4 bases and J by 4 bases, with 10 bases of the junction left unmatched. CDR1 and CDR2 from the germline V gene are MDHEN and SYDVKM. The CDR3 loop is CASSSLPLAGEYNEQFF. The CDR3 DNA sequence: TGTGCCAGCAGTTCCCTGCCGCTAGCGGGGGAGTACAATGAGCAGTTCTTC.

This clonotype has a handful of counts. V usage is TRBV6-1 and J usage is TRBJ2-2, with D possibly matching TRBD2 (6 bases). CDR3 size: 16 residues. Per germline, CDR1 MNHNS and CDR2 SASEGT. V was pared by 10 bases and J by 5 bases, with 23 bases between. CDR3 DNA sequence: TGTGCCACCGACCCCTCCCGTCGTCGGGAGACCGGGGAGCTGTTTTTT. Translation: CATDPSRRRETGELFF.

Only a few counts were recorded for this clonotype. The chain is built from TRBV4-1 and TRBJ2-2; 14 nucleotides agree with TRBD2. J was trimmed by 7 bases and V by 4 bases; bases with no gene match: 5. The CDR3 is made up of 16 amino acids. Germline CDR1 is MGHRA and CDR2 is YSYEKL. The CDR3 DNA reads TGCGCCAGCAGCCCTACGGGACTAGCGGGAGTCGGGGAGCTGTTTTTT. Its translation: CASSPTGLAGVGELFF.

This clonotype occurred a few times. The V gene is TRBV28, the J gene TRBJ2-1; 9 bases line up with TRBD2. The CDR3 loop spans 15 amino acids. CDR1 and CDR2 (germline): MDHEN, SYDVKM. V lost 6 bases and J lost 8; bases outside the gene matches: 11. CDR3: CASREPGLAFDEQFF. The CDR3 DNA follows: TGTGCCAGCAGAGAACCGGGACTAGCATTCGATGAGCAGTTCTTC.

This clonotype has more than one count but fewer than ten. J is TRBJ1-5 and V is TRBV6-1, with D tentatively TRBD1 (5 bases). This CDR3 spans 13 amino acids. Germline-derived CDR1 and CDR2 are MNHNS and SASEGT. The V and J ends lost 0 bases and 9 bases respectively, with 9 bases between them. CDR3 DNA sequence: TGTGCCAGCAGTGAAGCGCAGGGCAGGCCCCAGCATTTT. Residues: CASSEAQGRPQHF.

J is TRBJ2-1 and V is TRBV20-1, with TRBD1 matching over 7 bases. The V segment lost 6 bases and the J segment 0 bases; nucleotides outside the gene matches: 5. The CDR3 totals 14 residues. The germline V gene has CDR1 DFQATT and CDR2 SNEGSKA (reference sequence). The DNA of the CDR3 is TGCAGTGCCCACGGGGACAGCTCCTACAATGAGCAGTTCTTC. Translated, it gives CSAHGDSSYNEQFF.